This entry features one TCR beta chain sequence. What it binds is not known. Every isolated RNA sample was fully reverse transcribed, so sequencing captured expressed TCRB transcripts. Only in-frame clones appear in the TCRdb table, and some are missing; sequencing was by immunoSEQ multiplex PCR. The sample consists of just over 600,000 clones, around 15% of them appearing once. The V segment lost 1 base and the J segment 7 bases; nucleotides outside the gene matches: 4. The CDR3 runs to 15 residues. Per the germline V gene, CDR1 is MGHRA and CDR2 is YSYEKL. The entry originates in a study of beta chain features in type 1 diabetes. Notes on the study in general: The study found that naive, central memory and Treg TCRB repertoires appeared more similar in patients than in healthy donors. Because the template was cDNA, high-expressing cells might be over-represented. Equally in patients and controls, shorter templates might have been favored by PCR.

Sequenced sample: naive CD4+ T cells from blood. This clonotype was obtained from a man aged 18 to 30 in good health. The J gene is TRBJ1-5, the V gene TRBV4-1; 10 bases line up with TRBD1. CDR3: CASSQGGQGGQPQHF. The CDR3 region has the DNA TGCGCCAGCAGCCAAGGAGGACAGGGGGGACAGCCCCAGCATTTT.